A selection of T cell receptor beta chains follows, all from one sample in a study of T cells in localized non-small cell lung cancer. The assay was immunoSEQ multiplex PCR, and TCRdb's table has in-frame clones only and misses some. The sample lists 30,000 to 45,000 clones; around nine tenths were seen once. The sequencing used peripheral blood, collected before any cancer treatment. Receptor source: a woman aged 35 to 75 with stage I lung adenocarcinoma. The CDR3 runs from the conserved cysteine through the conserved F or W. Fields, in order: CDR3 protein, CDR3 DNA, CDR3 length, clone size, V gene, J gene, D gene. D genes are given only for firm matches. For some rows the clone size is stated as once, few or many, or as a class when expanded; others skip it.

CDR3 protein: CAWSQDVYEQYF
CDR3 DNA: TGTGCCTGGAGCCAGGACGTTTACGAGCAGTACTTC
CDR3 length: 12
clone size: -
V gene: TRBV30
J gene: TRBJ2-7
D gene: -

CDR3 protein: CASNNEQFF
CDR3 DNA: TGTGCCAGCAACAATGAGCAGTTCTTC
CDR3 length: 9
clone size: -
V gene: TRBV7-9
J gene: TRBJ2-1
D gene: -

CDR3 protein: CASSLAEYSGANVLTF
CDR3 DNA: TGCGCCAGCAGCTTGGCCGAGTATTCTGGGGCCAACGTCCTGACTTTC
CDR3 length: 16
clone size: few
V gene: TRBV5-1
J gene: TRBJ2-6
D gene: -

CDR3 protein: CASSNPVNTEAFF
CDR3 DNA: TGTGCCAGTAGTAACCCGGTAAACACTGAAGCTTTCTTT
CDR3 length: 13
clone size: -
V gene: TRBV19
J gene: TRBJ1-1
D gene: -

CDR3 protein: CARPETGVNYGYTF
CDR3 DNA: TGTGCCAGACCTGAGACAGGGGTTAACTATGGCTACACCTTC
CDR3 length: 14
clone size: -
V gene: TRBV19
J gene: TRBJ1-2
D gene: TRBD1

CDR3 protein: CASSITRPNSPLHF
CDR3 DNA: TGTGCCAGTAGTATAACCAGGCCAAATTCACCCCTCCACTTT
CDR3 length: 14
clone size: few
V gene: TRBV19
J gene: TRBJ1-6
D gene: -

CDR3 protein: CASSRGPSYGYTF
CDR3 DNA: TGTGCCAGCAGCAGGGGCCCCTCCTATGGCTACACCTTC
CDR3 length: 13
clone size: -
V gene: TRBV2
J gene: TRBJ1-2
D gene: -

CDR3 protein: CASSKSGGETGELFF
CDR3 DNA: TGTGCCAGCAGCAAGAGCGGGGGGGAAACCGGGGAGCTGTTTTTT
CDR3 length: 15
clone size: -
V gene: TRBV28
J gene: TRBJ2-2
D gene: TRBD2

CDR3 protein: CASMGTGLSYNEQFF
CDR3 DNA: TGTGCCAGCATGGGGACAGGACTCTCCTACAATGAGCAGTTCTTC
CDR3 length: 15
clone size: once
V gene: TRBV28
J gene: TRBJ2-1
D gene: TRBD1

CDR3 protein: CASSFGTEQYF
CDR3 DNA: TGTGCCAGTAGTTTCGGGACCGAGCAGTACTTC
CDR3 length: 11
clone size: -
V gene: TRBV19
J gene: TRBJ2-7
D gene: -

CDR3 protein: CAWSRWRGGLRDTQYF
CDR3 DNA: TGTGCCTGGAGTAGGTGGCGGGGGGGCCTGAGAGATACGCAGTATTTT
CDR3 length: 16
clone size: once
V gene: TRBV30
J gene: TRBJ2-3
D gene: TRBD2

CDR3 protein: CASSEEQGTDTQYF
CDR3 DNA: TGTGCCAGCAGTGAAGAGCAGGGGACAGATACGCAGTATTTT
CDR3 length: 14
clone size: medium-sized
V gene: TRBV6-1
J gene: TRBJ2-3
D gene: -

CDR3 protein: CASSRGNEKLFF
CDR3 DNA: TGTGCCAGCAGTCGGGGGAATGAAAAACTGTTTTTT
CDR3 length: 12
clone size: -
V gene: TRBV6-6
J gene: TRBJ1-4
D gene: -

CDR3 protein: CASSDRQGIRYF
CDR3 DNA: TGTGCCAGCAGTGACAGACAGGGGATAAGGTATTTT
CDR3 length: 12
clone size: -
V gene: TRBV2
J gene: TRBJ1-3
D gene: TRBD1

CDR3 protein: CASSPLTAGNQPQHF
CDR3 DNA: TGTGCCAGCAGCCCGCTGACAGCGGGCAATCAGCCCCAGCATTTT
CDR3 length: 15
clone size: -
V gene: TRBV7-9
J gene: TRBJ1-5
D gene: -

CDR3 protein: CASSEVSGGADTQYF
CDR3 DNA: TGTGCCAGCAGTGAAGTCAGCGGGGGGGCAGATACGCAGTATTTT
CDR3 length: 15
clone size: -
V gene: TRBV6-1
J gene: TRBJ2-3
D gene: TRBD2

CDR3 protein: CASSPSERGGLYEQFF
CDR3 DNA: TGTGCCAGCAGCCCATCAGAGCGGGGCGGGTTGTATGAGCAGTTCTTC
CDR3 length: 16
clone size: -
V gene: TRBV7-3
J gene: TRBJ2-1
D gene: TRBD2

CDR3 protein: CASSYYQGGGPYEQYF
CDR3 DNA: TGTGCCAGCAGTTACTATCAAGGGGGAGGACCCTACGAGCAGTACTTC
CDR3 length: 16
clone size: -
V gene: TRBV6-5
J gene: TRBJ2-7
D gene: -

CDR3 protein: CASSLLFTGELFF
CDR3 DNA: TGTGCCAGCAGCTTACTCTTCACCGGGGAGCTGTTTTTT
CDR3 length: 13
clone size: -
V gene: TRBV11-1
J gene: TRBJ2-2
D gene: -

CDR3 protein: CASGLEYSSGGYQETQYF
CDR3 DNA: TGTGCTAGTGGTCTAGAGTATAGTAGCGGGGGCTACCAAGAGACCCAGTACTTC
CDR3 length: 18
clone size: -
V gene: TRBV12-5
J gene: TRBJ2-5
D gene: TRBD2

CDR3 protein: CASSPRSSTDTQYF
CDR3 DNA: TGTGCCAGCAGCCCCCGGTCTAGCACAGATACGCAGTATTTT
CDR3 length: 14
clone size: -
V gene: TRBV7-3
J gene: TRBJ2-3
D gene: -

CDR3 protein: CASSLGGTTYNEQFF
CDR3 DNA: TGCGCCAGCAGCTTGGGCGGGACTACCTACAATGAGCAGTTCTTC
CDR3 length: 15
clone size: -
V gene: TRBV5-1
J gene: TRBJ2-1
D gene: TRBD2

CDR3 protein: CASSFSRGPSGYTF
CDR3 DNA: TGTGCCAGCAGCTTCTCCAGGGGGCCGAGCGGCTACACCTTC
CDR3 length: 14
clone size: -
V gene: TRBV5-6
J gene: TRBJ1-2
D gene: TRBD1

CDR3 protein: CASSLMHLGGEKLFF
CDR3 DNA: TGTGCCAGCAGCTTGATGCACCTCGGGGGTGAAAAACTGTTTTTT
CDR3 length: 15
clone size: -
V gene: TRBV5-4
J gene: TRBJ1-4
D gene: -

CDR3 protein: CASSLQGSPYEQYF
CDR3 DNA: TGCGCCAGCAGCCTACAGGGGTCCCCCTACGAGCAGTACTTC
CDR3 length: 14
clone size: -
V gene: TRBV5-1
J gene: TRBJ2-7
D gene: TRBD1

CDR3 protein: CASSYRTGGTGTEAFF
CDR3 DNA: TGCGCCAGCAGCTATCGGACAGGGGGCACGGGGACTGAAGCTTTCTTT
CDR3 length: 16
clone size: -
V gene: TRBV5-1
J gene: TRBJ1-1
D gene: TRBD1

CDR3 protein: CASSIERTGNEQFF
CDR3 DNA: TGTGCCAGTAGTATAGAGAGGACAGGCAATGAGCAGTTCTTC
CDR3 length: 14
clone size: -
V gene: TRBV19
J gene: TRBJ2-1
D gene: TRBD1

CDR3 protein: CASSEGRDSPLHF
CDR3 DNA: TGTGCCAGCAGTGAGGGCCGGGACTCACCCCTCCACTTT
CDR3 length: 13
clone size: -
V gene: TRBV2
J gene: TRBJ1-6
D gene: -

CDR3 protein: CASARGQLAEQYF
CDR3 DNA: TGTGCCAGCGCAAGAGGACAGCTGGCCGAGCAGTACTTC
CDR3 length: 13
clone size: once
V gene: TRBV28
J gene: TRBJ2-7
D gene: -

CDR3 protein: CASSGGRGHTEAFF
CDR3 DNA: TGCGCCAGCAGTGGAGGCAGAGGGCACACTGAAGCTTTCTTT
CDR3 length: 14
clone size: once
V gene: TRBV10-1
J gene: TRBJ1-1
D gene: -

CDR3 protein: CASALAGDNSPLHF
CDR3 DNA: TGTGCCAGCGCCCTTGCAGGTGATAATTCACCCCTCCACTTT
CDR3 length: 14
clone size: -
V gene: TRBV6-6
J gene: TRBJ1-6
D gene: -

CDR3 protein: CASSLDPGGYTGELFF
CDR3 DNA: TGTGCCAGCAGCTTAGATCCAGGGGGCTACACCGGGGAGCTGTTTTTT
CDR3 length: 16
clone size: -
V gene: TRBV11-3
J gene: TRBJ2-2
D gene: TRBD1

CDR3 protein: CASSLTGAAKNIQYF
CDR3 DNA: TGTGCCAGCAGTCTTACAGGTGCTGCCAAAAACATTCAGTACTTC
CDR3 length: 15
clone size: few
V gene: TRBV7-3
J gene: TRBJ2-4
D gene: -

CDR3 protein: CASRLRTFSTDTQYF
CDR3 DNA: TGTGCCAGCAGATTAAGGACATTTTCCACAGATACGCAGTATTTT
CDR3 length: 15
clone size: once
V gene: TRBV7-8
J gene: TRBJ2-3
D gene: -

CDR3 protein: CAWSYGYTEAFF
CDR3 DNA: TGTGCCTGGAGCTACGGATACACTGAAGCTTTCTTT
CDR3 length: 12
clone size: -
V gene: TRBV30
J gene: TRBJ1-1
D gene: -

CDR3 protein: CASSRGQAQPQHF
CDR3 DNA: TGTGCCAGCAGCAGGGGACAGGCCCAACCCCAGCATTTT
CDR3 length: 13
clone size: few
V gene: TRBV2
J gene: TRBJ1-5
D gene: TRBD1

CDR3 protein: CASSTTGAYEAFF
CDR3 DNA: TGTGCCAGCAGCACGACAGGGGCTTATGAAGCTTTCTTT
CDR3 length: 13
clone size: -
V gene: TRBV7-2
J gene: TRBJ1-1
D gene: TRBD1

CDR3 protein: CASSLEGAGNTEAFF
CDR3 DNA: TGTGCCAGCAGCTTAGAAGGGGCGGGGAACACTGAAGCTTTCTTT
CDR3 length: 15
clone size: once
V gene: TRBV7-2
J gene: TRBJ1-1
D gene: -

CDR3 protein: CASSVGSNQPQHF
CDR3 DNA: TGTGCCAGCAGTGTCGGTTCCAATCAGCCCCAGCATTTT
CDR3 length: 13
clone size: -
V gene: TRBV6-4
J gene: TRBJ1-5
D gene: -

CDR3 protein: CASSPRHQETQYF
CDR3 DNA: TGTGCCAGCTCACCAAGGCATCAAGAGACCCAGTACTTC
CDR3 length: 13
clone size: -
V gene: TRBV18
J gene: TRBJ2-5
D gene: -

CDR3 protein: CASSRGSAYEQYF
CDR3 DNA: TGTGCCAGCAGCCGTGGATCGGCCTACGAGCAGTACTTC
CDR3 length: 13
clone size: -
V gene: TRBV7-6
J gene: TRBJ2-7
D gene: -

CDR3 protein: CASSQMEVRVSYNEQFF
CDR3 DNA: TGCGCCAGCAGCCAAATGGAGGTTCGGGTTTCCTACAATGAGCAGTTCTTC
CDR3 length: 17
clone size: once
V gene: TRBV4-3
J gene: TRBJ2-1
D gene: -

CDR3 protein: CASSLGAGSGELFF
CDR3 DNA: TGCGCCAGCAGCTTGGGGGCAGGGTCCGGGGAGCTGTTTTTT
CDR3 length: 14
clone size: -
V gene: TRBV5-1
J gene: TRBJ2-2
D gene: -

CDR3 protein: CAIGTGKADTQYF
CDR3 DNA: TGTGCCATCGGGACAGGGAAGGCAGATACGCAGTATTTT
CDR3 length: 13
clone size: once
V gene: TRBV10-3
J gene: TRBJ2-3
D gene: TRBD1

CDR3 protein: CASRPGVWGGHEQFF
CDR3 DNA: TGTGCCAGCAGGCCCGGGGTATGGGGAGGGCATGAGCAGTTCTTC
CDR3 length: 15
clone size: -
V gene: TRBV2
J gene: TRBJ2-1
D gene: TRBD2

CDR3 protein: CASSYLPRTNTEAFF
CDR3 DNA: TGCGCCAGCAGCTACCTCCCTAGGACAAACACTGAAGCTTTCTTT
CDR3 length: 15
clone size: few
V gene: TRBV5-1
J gene: TRBJ1-1
D gene: -

CDR3 protein: CASSPPRDRSSNEQFF
CDR3 DNA: TGCGCCAGCAGCCCTCCCCGGGACAGGTCCTCGAATGAGCAGTTCTTC
CDR3 length: 16
clone size: once
V gene: TRBV4-1
J gene: TRBJ2-1
D gene: TRBD1

CDR3 protein: CASSRGGGLTDTHYF
CDR3 DNA: TGCGCCAGCAGTCGGGGGGGAGGTCTCACAGATACGCATTATTTT
CDR3 length: 15
clone size: -
V gene: TRBV5-1
J gene: TRBJ2-3
D gene: TRBD2

CDR3 protein: CASSFQETQYF
CDR3 DNA: TGTGCCAGCAGCTTCCAAGAGACCCAGTACTTC
CDR3 length: 11
clone size: -
V gene: TRBV5-4
J gene: TRBJ2-5
D gene: -

CDR3 protein: CASSQVRLAGYTGELFF
CDR3 DNA: TGTGCCAGCAGCCAAGTACGGCTAGCGGGGTATACCGGGGAGCTGTTTTTT
CDR3 length: 17
clone size: -
V gene: TRBV14
J gene: TRBJ2-2
D gene: TRBD2

CDR3 protein: CASSLTSGGLLEF
CDR3 DNA: TGTGCCAGCAGCTTAACCTCGGGGGGCCTACTTGAATTC
CDR3 length: 13
clone size: -
V gene: TRBV7-3
J gene: TRBJ2-4
D gene: -

CDR3 protein: CASRDRARDGYTF
CDR3 DNA: TGTGCCAGCAGAGACAGGGCTAGGGATGGCTACACCTTC
CDR3 length: 13
clone size: few
V gene: TRBV28
J gene: TRBJ1-2
D gene: TRBD1

CDR3 protein: CASSIWTSGGDTDTQYF
CDR3 DNA: TGTGCCAGTAGTATCTGGACTAGCGGGGGGGACACAGATACGCAGTATTTT
CDR3 length: 17
clone size: -
V gene: TRBV19
J gene: TRBJ2-3
D gene: TRBD2

CDR3 protein: CASSLNAGGYGYTF
CDR3 DNA: TGTGCCAGCAGCTTAAATGCAGGGGGGTATGGCTACACCTTC
CDR3 length: 14
clone size: few
V gene: TRBV7-2
J gene: TRBJ1-2
D gene: TRBD1

CDR3 protein: CASSIRGVNEQFF
CDR3 DNA: TGTGCCAGTAGTATTCGAGGGGTCAATGAGCAGTTCTTC
CDR3 length: 13
clone size: -
V gene: TRBV19
J gene: TRBJ2-1
D gene: -

CDR3 protein: CASSLDRGLAGSYNEQFF
CDR3 DNA: TGTGCCAGCAGCTTAGATCGGGGACTAGCGGGGAGCTACAATGAGCAGTTCTTC
CDR3 length: 18
clone size: few
V gene: TRBV11-3
J gene: TRBJ2-1
D gene: TRBD2

CDR3 protein: CASSRGEKLFF
CDR3 DNA: TGTGCCAGCAGCCGCGGGGAAAAACTGTTTTTT
CDR3 length: 11
clone size: once
V gene: TRBV7-6
J gene: TRBJ1-4
D gene: -

CDR3 protein: CASRRLYQGAIFGYTF
CDR3 DNA: TGTGCCAGCAGACGTCTATATCAGGGAGCCATCTTTGGCTACACCTTC
CDR3 length: 16
clone size: few
V gene: TRBV28
J gene: TRBJ1-2
D gene: -

CDR3 protein: CASSQDPPDRSSYNEQFF
CDR3 DNA: TGCGCCAGCAGCCAAGATCCCCCTGACAGGTCCTCCTACAATGAGCAGTTCTTC
CDR3 length: 18
clone size: -
V gene: TRBV4-1
J gene: TRBJ2-1
D gene: -

CDR3 protein: CASSLDWNRTYGYTF
CDR3 DNA: TGTGCCAGCAGCTTAGACTGGAATAGGACCTATGGCTACACCTTC
CDR3 length: 15
clone size: -
V gene: TRBV7-9
J gene: TRBJ1-2
D gene: -